These 14 T cell receptor beta chains came from one sample sequenced in a study of molecular identifiers for immune sequencing clone quantification. TCRdb analysed the PCR reads with MiXCR anew, one entry per CDR3 protein. The data contain a few hundred thousand distinct CDR3 sequences, about a fifth of them singletons. Sequenced: naive CD8+ T cells from blood, with Jurkat cell RNA spiked in. Subset indicated: FACS-sorted CD8+CD4-CCR7+CD45RA+ naive T cells. The source is a human donor in good health. Some libraries in this study had Jurkat cell RNA spiked in.

The sample holds many counts of this clonotype. The chain links TRBV5-1 to TRBJ2-7; D is possibly TRBD2 (5 bases). Germline V gene lookup returns CDR1 SGHRS and CDR2 YFSETQ. The CDR3 spans 15 residues. V shed 0 bases and J shed 1 base, with 11 bases lying between them. In DNA form, the CDR3 reads TGCGCCAGCAGCTTGGACGGGGTTAATTCCTACGAGCAGTACTTC. This encodes CASSLDGVNSYEQYF.

Details on this clonotype: A clone one base away is much larger, so this may be a read error. The chain employs TRBV2 and TRBJ1-1; D might be TRBD1 (6 bases). The CDR3 has 13 amino acids. Trimming left V 6 bases short and J 10 bases short, with 18 bases between. Germline CDR1 and CDR2: SNHLY and FYNNEI. CDR3 in DNA: TGTGCCAGCAGGGAGACAGGAAAGGCTGGAGCTTTCTTT. This codes for CASRETGKAGAFF.

The gene calls are TRBV5-8 and TRBJ2-7; D gene unclear. This CDR3 is built from 13 residues. Germline V lookup: CDR1 SGHTS, CDR2 YDEGEE. V was cut by 4 bases and J by 7 bases, with 15 bases left in between. Here the CDR3 DNA reads TGTGCCAGCAGCCCGGGTACTCCTTTGGAGCAGTACTTC. This translates into CASSPGTPLEQYF. The whole variable domain, remainder taken from reference TRBV5-8 and TRBJ2-7, is EAGVTQSPTHLIKTRGQQATLRCSPISGHTSVYWYQQALGLGLQFLLWYDEGEERNRGNFPPRFSGRQFPNYSSELNVNALELEDSALYLCASSPGTPLEQYFGPGTRLTVT.

This clonotype was found a few times. The chain combines TRBV2 with TRBJ2-3; 10 nucleotides match TRBD2. This CDR3 has 17 residues. J gave up 4 bases and V 4 bases, and 11 bases lay outside the gene matches. Germline loops: CDR1 SNHLY, CDR2 FYNNEI. CDR3 nucleotides: TGTGCCAGCAGTGTGAGCGGGAGGGCCCAATTGTCAGATACGCAGTATTTT. Protein sequence: CASSVSGRAQLSDTQYF.

This clonotype came up many times. The V gene is TRBV29-1, the J gene TRBJ2-6, with a weak D call TRBD1 (6 bases). Trimming shortened V by 5 bases and J by 1 base, and 12 bases separated the two germline ends. The CDR3 totals 15 residues. Germline-derived CDR1 and CDR2 are SQVTM and ANQGSEA. The CDR3 is CSVRNDRSGANVLTF. The CDR3 DNA follows: TGCAGCGTTCGAAACGACAGGTCTGGGGCCAACGTCCTGACTTTC.

This clonotype was recorded many times. The rearrangement links TRBV20-1 to TRBJ1-5, with 10 bases that match TRBD1. This CDR3 is built from 16 residues. J lost 3 bases, V lost 6 bases, and 11 bases had no gene match. Germline V gene sequence: CDR1 DFQATT, CDR2 SNEGSKA (reference sequence). The DNA for the CDR3 is TGCAGTGCCATCGACAGGGGGCGAGGAGTCAATCAGCCCCAGCATTTT. Protein: CSAIDRGRGVNQPQHF.

This chain's CDR3 is CASSFPGGSTDTQYF. The CDR3 coding sequence is TGTGCCAGCAGCTTCCCAGGGGGCAGCACAGATACGCAGTATTTT. The rearrangement links TRBV5-6 to TRBJ2-3; TRBD1 aligns across 8 bases. This CDR3 is built from 15 residues. Germline CDR1 SGHDT, CDR2 YYEEEE. Trimming took 2 bases from V and 0 from J; bases not matched to a gene: 2.

This clonotype has ten or more counts. The chain employs TRBV11-2 and TRBJ2-7; D gene unclear. The CDR3 has 12 residues. Deletions cut 8 bases from V and 2 bases from J, with 10 bases between. CDR1 is SGHAT and CDR2 is FQNNGV in the germline V gene. CDR3: CASLGKTYEQYF. CDR3 sequence (DNA): TGTGCCAGCCTAGGGAAAACCTACGAGCAGTACTTC. Complete variable domain (other parts from reference TRBV11-2 and TRBJ2-7): EAGVAQSPRYKIIEKRQSVAFWCNPISGHATLYWYQQILGQGPKLLIQFQNNGVVDDSQLPKDRFSAERLKGVDSTLKIQPAKLEDSAVYLCASLGKTYEQYFGPGTRLTVT.

This clonotype occurred once. J is TRBJ2-1 and V is TRBV7-9; no definite D call. With 7 bases removed from V and 2 bases from J, the gap between germline ends came to 12 bases. Germline assignment: CDR1 SEHNR and CDR2 FQNEAQ (reference sequence). The CDR3 extends over 14 amino acids. CDR3 coding DNA: TGTGCCAGCACCAATAGGGCGGCCTACAATGAGCAGTTCTTC. This encodes CASTNRAAYNEQFF.

The chain carries TRBV19 and TRBJ2-7; 9 positions match TRBD1. Germline CDR1 is LNHDA and CDR2 is SQIVND (reference sequence). The CDR3 consists of 12 residues. The trim removed 11 bases at V and 5 bases at J, leaving 7 bases unmatched. Here the CDR3 DNA reads TGTGCCGCGGGACAGGGATTCCACGAGCAGTACTTC. Encoded protein: CAAGQGFHEQYF.

This clonotype came up many times. The chain combines TRBV4-1 with TRBJ2-3; D is unresolved. CDR1 is MGHRA, CDR2 YSYEKL, per germline. The CDR3 consists of 15 residues. The V and J ends lost 3 bases and 0 bases respectively, with 10 bases between them. This CDR3 reads CASSHAVTSTDTQYF. The CDR3 region has the DNA TGCGCCAGCAGCCATGCGGTTACTAGCACAGATACGCAGTATTTT.

At least ten counts were recorded for this clonotype. The V call is TRBV5-6, the J call TRBJ2-3; D is tentatively TRBD1 or TRBD2 (6 bases each). The germline V and J ends were trimmed by 2 bases and 5 bases, with 18 bases remaining between them. Germline V gives CDR1 SGHDT, CDR2 YYEEEE. This CDR3 region has 16 residues. The CDR3 nucleotides are TGTGCCAGCAGCTTTTGGGGGGCGCGTGATGGAGATACGCAGTATTTT. Translating gives CASSFWGARDGDTQYF. The full variable domain, with the rest looked up from reference TRBV5-6 and TRBJ2-3, is DAGVTQSPTHLIKTRGQQVTLRCSPKSGHDTVSWYQQALGQGPQFIFQYYEEEERQRGNFPDRFSGHQFPNYSSELNVNALLLGDSALYLCASSFWGARDGDTQYFGPGTRLTVL.

This clonotype was seen more than once but under ten times. The CDR3: CASSQVAGALYQETQYF. The CDR3 DNA is TGTGCCAGCAGCCAAGTTGCGGGGGCCCTGTACCAAGAGACCCAGTACTTC. The chain links TRBV3-1 to TRBJ2-5; D may be TRBD2 (7 bases). The germline V gene encodes CDR1 LGHDT and CDR2 YNNKEL (reference sequence). The germline V and J ends were trimmed by 1 base and 0 bases, with 15 bases remaining between them. This CDR3 contains 17 residues.

As for this clonotype: A much larger clone differs from this one at a single base, so this may be a read error. This is likely a read error, given that the CDR3 carries no conserved phenylalanine or tryptophan at its end. The chain has TRBV6-5 and TRBJ2-5; D tentatively reads TRBD1 or TRBD2 (5 bases each). This CDR3 comprises 13 residues. In germline, CDR1 is MNHEY, CDR2 SVGAGI. Trimming shortened V by 0 bases and J by 5 bases, and 7 bases separated the two germline ends. CDR3 bases: TGTGCCAGCAGTTACTCGGGGGTGGAGACCCAGTACGTC. This gives the protein CASSYSGVETQYV.